The rows below give T cell receptor beta chains drawn from one sample of a study of cytomegalovirus exposure and HLA in healthy donors. Clones were sequenced by immunoSEQ multiplex PCR, and TCRdb holds only the in-frame ones, with some missing. The top ten clones hold less than 1.3% of a sample with 150,000 to 200,000 clones, 87% of them seen once. The material sequenced was PBMCs. These receptors were taken from a boy aged 2 to 10 in good health and CMV-seronegative. The CDR3 runs from the conserved cysteine through the conserved F or W. The D gene is left open where the match is weak. Where a row states a size, it is once, few, many or the class of an expanded clone; other rows omit it.

clone size | CDR3 length | J gene | D gene | V gene | CDR3 DNA | CDR3 protein
. | 13 | TRBJ2-7 | TRBD2 | TRBV9 | TGTGCCAGCTCGGCGGGGGGAGAAGGCGAGCAGTACTTC | CASSAGGEGEQYF
. | 11 | TRBJ2-7 | . | TRBV7-9 | TGTGCCAGCAGCCCTGACAGGGAGCAGTACTTC | CASSPDREQYF
few | 13 | TRBJ1-1 | . | TRBV5-1 | TGCGCCAGCAGTGTGACACTGAACACTGAAGCTTTCTTT | CASSVTLNTEAFF
. | 14 | TRBJ1-4 | TRBD1 | TRBV2 | TGTGCCAGCAGTCGGGACAGGGGGAATGAAAAACTGTTTTTT | CASSRDRGNEKLFF
. | 14 | TRBJ2-1 | . | TRBV5-6 | TGTGCCAGCAGCTTATGGCGGTCATACAATGAGCAGTTCTTC | CASSLWRSYNEQFF
. | 15 | TRBJ1-5 | . | TRBV19 | TGTGCCAGCAAATACCGGGGGACCTCTAATCAGCCCCAGCATTTT | CASKYRGTSNQPQHF
once | 16 | TRBJ1-6 | TRBD1 | TRBV4-2 | TGTGCCAGCAGTCCAAGCTGGGACAGGAATAATTCACCCCTCCACTTT | CASSPSWDRNNSPLHF
. | 14 | TRBJ2-2 | TRBD2 | TRBV30 | TGTGCCTGGACGGGGGGACTAGCGGGCGGGGAGCTGTTTTTT | CAWTGGLAGGELFF
. | 15 | TRBJ1-6 | . | TRBV6-5 | TGTGCCAGCAGTTACTCGACAGGCTTTAATTCACCCCTCCACTTT | CASSYSTGFNSPLHF
. | 15 | TRBJ1-2 | TRBD1 | TRBV19 | TGTGCCAGTAGTATGACCGGGACAGGGGCTGGGGGCTACACCTTC | CASSMTGTGAGGYTF
. | 16 | TRBJ1-1 | TRBD1 | TRBV7-2 | TGTGCCAGCAGCTTAGGAGGGACAGGTTTGAACACTGAAGCTTTCTTT | CASSLGGTGLNTEAFF
. | 15 | TRBJ1-5 | TRBD1 | TRBV6-5 | TGTGCCAGCAGTCTGCAGGGGGCGGACAATCAGCCCCAGCATTTT | CASSLQGADNQPQHF
. | 11 | TRBJ1-2 | . | TRBV28 | TGTGCCAGCAGTGAGAGCTATGGCTACACCTTC | CASSESYGYTF
once | 13 | TRBJ1-2 | . | TRBV27 | TGTGCCAGCAGTTTACGGGGTAACTATGGCTACACCTTC | CASSLRGNYGYTF
few | 15 | TRBJ1-1 | . | TRBV5-1 | TGCGCCAGCAGCGGCAGAAGGGGGATGAACACTGAAGCTTTCTTT | CASSGRRGMNTEAFF
. | 15 | TRBJ2-1 | TRBD2 | TRBV7-3 | TGTGCCAGCAGCTTCGGACTAGCGGGATCTAATGAGCAGTTCTTC | CASSFGLAGSNEQFF
. | 16 | TRBJ2-7 | TRBD2 | TRBV18 | TGTGCCAGCTCAGGGGTGACTAGCGGGGACCCCTACGAGCAGTACTTC | CASSGVTSGDPYEQYF
. | 14 | TRBJ1-6 | . | TRBV7-9 | TGTGCCAGCAGCTTAGCGCTCTCGGATTCACCCCTCCACTTT | CASSLALSDSPLHF
. | 15 | TRBJ1-4 | . | TRBV7-9 | TGTGCCAGCAGCTTAGGTTGGGCAAGAGATGAAAAACTGTTTTTT | CASSLGWARDEKLFF
. | 14 | TRBJ2-2 | TRBD2 | TRBV29-1 | TGCAGCGCTTTACGGGGGGGCAACACCGGGGAGCTGTTTTTT | CSALRGGNTGELFF
. | 16 | TRBJ1-1 | . | TRBV7-6 | TGTGCCAGCAGCTTAGCAATAGCAGGGGCATTGACTGAAGCTTTCTTT | CASSLAIAGALTEAFF
. | 14 | TRBJ1-1 | . | TRBV6-1 | TGTGCCAGCAGTCCCCTCGGGTGGAACACTGAAGCTTTCTTT | CASSPLGWNTEAFF
. | 13 | TRBJ1-1 | . | TRBV6-6 | TGTGCCAGCAGTTACTCCGACAGGACTGAAGCTTTCTTT | CASSYSDRTEAFF
. | 16 | TRBJ2-3 | TRBD2 | TRBV9 | TGTGCCAGCAGCGGACCCATAGCGGGAGACACAGATACGCAGTATTTT | CASSGPIAGDTDTQYF
. | 18 | TRBJ1-5 | TRBD1 | TRBV28 | TGTGCCAGCAGTCACACCTGGACAGGGGGCGCGAAAAATCAGCCCCAGCATTTT | CASSHTWTGGAKNQPQHF
. | 13 | TRBJ2-7 | . | TRBV6-5 | TGTGCCAGCAGTTACTCCGGCTCCTACGAGCAGTACTTC | CASSYSGSYEQYF
. | 13 | TRBJ1-1 | . | TRBV9 | TGTGCCAGCAGCCTCCCAGGGTCGAATGAAGCTTTCTTT | CASSLPGSNEAFF
once | 18 | TRBJ1-3 | TRBD1 | TRBV28 | TGTGCCAGCAGTTCCCGAATAACAGGGGGCGCTCTCGGAAACACCATATATTTT | CASSSRITGGALGNTIYF
. | 17 | TRBJ2-4 | TRBD1 | TRBV27 | TGTGCCAGCAGCCGACAAACAGGGGAACTAGCCAAAAACATTCAGTACTTC | CASSRQTGELAKNIQYF
once | 13 | TRBJ1-5 | . | TRBV30 | TGTGCCTGGAGTACTAGGGAGAATCAGCCCCAGCATTTT | CAWSTRENQPQHF
. | 15 | TRBJ2-2 | . | TRBV9 | TGTGCCAGCAGCGTAGGGGGAAGGGGTACCGGGGAGCTGTTTTTT | CASSVGGRGTGELFF
. | 13 | TRBJ1-4 | . | TRBV7-9 | TGTTCCAGCAGCTCCCCCTTAAATGAAAAACTGTTTTTT | CSSSSPLNEKLFF
once | 16 | TRBJ2-3 | . | TRBV7-9 | TGTGCCAGCAGCCCGGCGGAGGGAGATAACACAGATACGCAGTATTTT | CASSPAEGDNTDTQYF
once | 15 | TRBJ1-1 | . | TRBV28 | TGTGCCAGCAGTTTATTCGGACAGAAACCCACTGAAGCTTTCTTT | CASSLFGQKPTEAFF
. | 16 | TRBJ2-3 | TRBD1 | TRBV28 | TGTGCCAGCTCGAAGCTCGGACAGGGTAGCACAGATACGCAGTATTTT | CASSKLGQGSTDTQYF
once | 15 | TRBJ1-1 | . | TRBV30 | TGTGCCTGGAGTGTGGTCCGGGGGGCGAGCACTGAAGCTTTCTTT | CAWSVVRGASTEAFF